These T cell receptor beta chains were read from a single sample in a study of T cell responses to AZD1222 COVID-19 vaccine. TCRdb keeps only in-frame clones here, not all; method: immunoSEQ multiplex PCR. The table has some 110,000 clones, more than 70% seen once. The sample was peripheral blood, taken 28 days after the second AZD1222 dose. The receptors were sampled from an adult who received the AZD1222 COVID-19 vaccine. The CDR3 runs from the conserved cysteine through the conserved F or W. D genes are given only for firm matches. Some rows have no size entry. The others give once, few or many, or a class for an expanded clone.

>TRBV6-5|TRBJ2-7|.|.
CASMGVSYEQYF
TGTGCCAGCATGGGCGTTAGCTACGAGCAGTACTTC
>TRBV30|TRBJ2-7|TRBD1|.
CAWSVTGGTYEQYF
TGTGCCTGGAGTGTGACAGGGGGCACCTACGAGCAGTACTTC
>TRBV28|TRBJ1-5|TRBD1|.
CASSSRGLSNQPQHF
TGTGCCAGCAGTTCCAGGGGGCTCAGCAATCAGCCCCAGCATTTT
>TRBV6-5|TRBJ1-5|.|.
CATRRVSNQPQHF
TGTGCCACCAGACGGGTTAGCAATCAGCCCCAGCATTTT
>TRBV6-5|TRBJ1-6|.|few
CASRTVYNSPLHF
TGTGCCAGCAGGACAGTCTATAATTCACCCCTCCACTTT
>TRBV19|TRBJ2-6|.|.
CASRIGANVLTF
TGTGCCAGCAGAATTGGGGCCAACGTCCTGACTTTC
>TRBV7-9|TRBJ2-3|TRBD2|.
CASSPHGGEGDTQYF
TGTGCCAGCAGCCCCCACGGGGGGGAAGGAGATACGCAGTATTTT
>TRBV7-2|TRBJ2-3|TRBD2|.
CASSFNGGSTDTQYF
TGTGCCAGCAGCTTCAACGGGGGGAGCACAGATACGCAGTATTTT
>TRBV7-3|TRBJ1-2|TRBD1|.
CASSPGQGAFGYTF
TGTGCCAGCAGCCCCGGACAGGGGGCGTTTGGCTACACCTTC
>TRBV12-3/TRBV12-4|TRBJ1-2|.|.
CASSLEVDYGYTF
TGTGCCAGCAGTTTGGAAGTCGACTATGGCTACACCTTC
>TRBV3-1/TRBV3-2|TRBJ2-1|.|.
CASSQVGGSYNEQFF
TGTGCCAGCAGCCAAGTGGGCGGGTCCTACAATGAGCAGTTCTTC
>TRBV7-9|TRBJ2-7|.|.
CASSQSSGGAYEQYF
TGTGCCAGCAGCCAGAGTTCGGGCGGCGCCTACGAGCAGTACTTC
>TRBV7-6|TRBJ1-3|.|once
CASSLEGEGHSGGNTIYF
TGTGCCAGCAGCTTAGAGGGAGAGGGTCACTCTGGAGGAAACACCATATATTTT
>TRBV28|TRBJ2-5|.|.
CASQKPISGETQYF
TGTGCCAGTCAGAAACCTATTAGCGGAGAGACCCAGTACTTC
>TRBV11-2|TRBJ1-5|.|.
CASSSDTINQPQHF
TGTGCCAGCAGCTCGGACACCATTAATCAGCCCCAGCATTTT
>TRBV9|TRBJ1-1|.|.
CASSYTRGETEAFF
TGTGCCAGCAGTTATACCAGGGGAGAAACTGAAGCTTTCTTT
>TRBV7-2|TRBJ1-3|TRBD1|.
CASSPGQGGGNTIYF
TGTGCCAGCAGCCCGGGACAGGGCGGCGGAAACACCATATATTTT
>TRBV5-4|TRBJ1-3|.|.
CASSPRRDGNTIYF
TGTGCCAGCAGCCCCCGGAGGGACGGAAACACCATATATTTT
>TRBV19|TRBJ2-1|TRBD2|.
CASSGIAGGSYNEQFF
TGTGCCAGTAGTGGGATAGCGGGGGGGTCCTACAATGAGCAGTTCTTC
>TRBV6-5|TRBJ2-3|.|.
CASKGVSDTQYF
TGTGCCAGCAAAGGCGTTTCAGATACGCAGTATTTT
>TRBV7-2|TRBJ1-6|.|.
CASSLNPWEVSSYNSPLHF
TGTGCCAGCAGCTTAAATCCCTGGGAAGTAAGCTCCTATAATTCACCCCTCCACTTT
>TRBV2|TRBJ2-1|TRBD1|few
CASSELQGAYNEQFF
TGTGCCAGCAGTGAACTACAGGGGGCTTACAATGAGCAGTTCTTC
>TRBV25-1|TRBJ1-2|.|.
CASSEPGGNGYTF
TGTGCCAGCAGTGAACCGGGGGGGAATGGCTACACCTTC
>TRBV11-2|TRBJ1-3|.|.
CASSFAAAGGNTIYF
TGTGCCAGCAGCTTTGCCGCCGCAGGCGGAAACACCATATATTTT
>TRBV28|TRBJ2-2|.|.
CASIRRTINTGELFF
TGTGCCAGCATTCGAAGGACTATCAACACCGGGGAGCTGTTTTTT
>TRBV18|TRBJ1-5|.|.
CASSPGAVGNQPQHF
TGTGCCAGCTCACCGGGGGCGGTAGGCAATCAGCCCCAGCATTTT
>TRBV4-1|TRBJ1-3|TRBD1|.
CASSHPWTGGTSRSGNTIYF
TGCGCCAGCAGCCATCCTTGGACAGGGGGCACGTCTAGATCTGGAAACACCATATATTTT
>TRBV7-7|TRBJ2-5|.|.
CASSPDEFETQYF
TGTGCCAGCAGCCCCGATGAGTTCGAGACCCAGTACTTC
>TRBV6-2/TRBV6-3|TRBJ1-4|.|.
CASSPGIREEKLFF
TGTGCCAGCAGTCCAGGGATTCGCGAGGAAAAACTGTTTTTT
>TRBV2|TRBJ2-1|.|.
CALGLWSDYNEQFF
TGTGCCCTTGGCCTGTGGTCCGACTACAATGAGCAGTTCTTC
>TRBV6-1|TRBJ2-7|TRBD2|.
CASSEGTSGRAYEQYF
TGTGCCAGCAGTGAAGGGACTAGCGGGAGAGCCTACGAGCAGTACTTC
>TRBV10-1|TRBJ2-3|.|.
CASSEQGQGDTQYF
TGCGCCAGCAGTGAGCAGGGGCAGGGAGATACGCAGTATTTT
>TRBV11-2|TRBJ1-6|.|.
CASSPARVESPLHF
TGTGCCAGCAGTCCGGCCAGGGTAGAATCACCCCTCCACTTT
>TRBV5-8|TRBJ1-2|.|.
CASSFSLPVWYGYTF
TGTGCCAGCAGCTTTAGCCTCCCTGTCTGGTATGGCTACACCTTC
>TRBV6-1|TRBJ2-7|TRBD1|.
CASSEGTGGEQYF
TGTGCCAGCAGTGAAGGGACAGGGGGCGAGCAGTACTTC
>TRBV7-2|TRBJ2-1|.|.
CASSLGGGQSLSYNEQFF
TGTGCCAGCAGCTTGGGCGGGGGCCAATCCCTCTCCTACAATGAGCAGTTCTTC
>TRBV12-2|TRBJ2-1|.|.
CASRPLAGGSDACNEQFF
TGTGCAAGTCGTCCACTAGCGGGGGGGTCCGATGCTTGCAATGAGCAGTTCTTC
>TRBV5-4|TRBJ1-2|.|.
CASSLVGEGGYTF
TGTGCCAGCAGCTTGGTTGGGGAGGGAGGCTACACCTTC
>TRBV6-4|TRBJ1-6|.|once
CARNWCPYNSPLHF
TGTGCCAGGAATTGGTGCCCCTATAATTCACCCCTCCACTTT
>TRBV28|TRBJ1-2|TRBD1|.
CASSFPGTGPLWGYTF
TGTGCCAGCAGTTTCCCAGGGACAGGTCCCCTATGGGGCTACACCTTC
>TRBV10-2|TRBJ2-7|TRBD1|.
CASSRTGWEQYF
TGCGCCAGCAGCAGGACAGGGTGGGAGCAGTACTTC
>TRBV4-1|TRBJ1-4|TRBD1|.
CASTTPGTASLGLFF
TGCGCCAGCACCACGCCGGGGACAGCATCCTTGGGACTGTTTTTT